Listed here are 7 T cell receptor beta chains from one sample, sequenced in a study of blood T cell repertoires in COVID-19. Libraries were prepared by immunoSEQ multiplex PCR; TCRdb keeps only in-frame clonotypes and omits some of them. The sample includes approximately 270,000 clones, 75% to 95% of them seen just once. Sequencing was done on a sample of PBMCs or T cells enriched from blood (not recorded which). These receptors originate from a man aged 35 to 55 who had been exposed to COVID-19.

The chain carries TRBV29-1 and TRBJ2-6; D is unresolved. Per the germline V gene, CDR1 is SQVTM and CDR2 is ANQGSEA. V lost 4 bases and J lost 0, with 4 bases in between. CDR3 length: 13 amino acids. The CDR3 reads CSVGHSGANVLTF. The CDR3 nucleotides are TGCAGCGTTGGTCACTCTGGGGCCAACGTCCTGACTTTC.

J is TRBJ2-2 and V is TRBV21-1; the table's D call TRBD2 went unverified against the DNA. TRBV21-1 is a listed pseudogene. The CDR3 has 16 amino acids. CDR3 region: CASSKGGSDNTGELFF. DNA of the CDR3: TGTGCCAGCAGCAAAGGGGGTAGCGACAACACCGGGGAGCTGTTTTTT.

This clone was counted once. The gene calls are TRBV30 and TRBJ2-1; 8 bases are a match to TRBD1. Germline CDR1 reads GTSNPN; CDR2 reads SVGIG (reference sequence). V was clipped by 5 bases and J by 3 bases; unmatched bases: 3. This CDR3 spans 13 amino acids. In nucleotides, the CDR3 is TGTGCCTGGGGACAGGGCTTCTACAATGAGCAGTTCTTC. Translating it yields CAWGQGFYNEQFF.

The chain combines TRBV28 with TRBJ1-5, with a tentative D call TRBD1 (5 bases). Per the germline V gene, CDR1 is MDHEN and CDR2 is SYDVKM. Trimming cost V 6 bases and J 6 bases, with 21 bases left between them. The CDR3 has 16 amino acids. CDR3: CASRGGSIQGTQPQHF. The CDR3 nucleotides are TGTGCCAGCAGGGGGGGTAGTATTCAGGGTACTCAGCCCCAGCATTTT.

The rearrangement uses TRBV5-1 and TRBJ1-6; the D is unclear. Trimming stripped 5 bases from V and 0 bases from J, with 9 bases between. The CDR3 has 15 amino acids. Germline CDR1 reads SGHRS; CDR2 reads YFSETQ. CDR3 region: CASSLASSYNSPLHF. The CDR3 DNA sequence: TGCGCCAGCAGTTTAGCGAGCTCCTATAATTCACCCCTCCACTTT. The variable domain in full, with the rest retrieved from reference TRBV5-1 and TRBJ1-6, is KAGVTQTPRYLIKTRGQQVTLSCSPISGHRSVSWYQQTPGQGLQFLFEYFSETQRNKGNFPGRFSGRQFSNSRSEMNVSTLELGDSALYLCASSLASSYNSPLHFGNGTRLTVT.

This chain uses TRBV28 with TRBJ1-1; possible D gene TRBD1, 6 bases. This CDR3 contains 16 residues. CDR1 is MDHEN, CDR2 SYDVKM, per germline. Between the trimmed V and J ends, which lost 6 bases and 4 bases, there was a span of 21 bases. The CDR3 loop reads CASSRISGAPGTEAFF. The DNA for the CDR3 is TGTGCCAGCAGCCGAATCTCAGGGGCTCCAGGCACTGAAGCTTTCTTT.

The chain employs TRBV23-1 and TRBJ1-1; D might be TRBD1 (6 bases). Being an ORF, TRBV23-1 has a function that is uncertain. CDR3 size: 13 residues. Trimming pared 3 bases from V and 5 bases from J, leaving 10 bases between. CDR3 loop: CASSQSTGTEAFF. The CDR3 DNA follows: TGCGCCAGCAGTCAGTCAACAGGGACTGAAGCTTTCTTT.